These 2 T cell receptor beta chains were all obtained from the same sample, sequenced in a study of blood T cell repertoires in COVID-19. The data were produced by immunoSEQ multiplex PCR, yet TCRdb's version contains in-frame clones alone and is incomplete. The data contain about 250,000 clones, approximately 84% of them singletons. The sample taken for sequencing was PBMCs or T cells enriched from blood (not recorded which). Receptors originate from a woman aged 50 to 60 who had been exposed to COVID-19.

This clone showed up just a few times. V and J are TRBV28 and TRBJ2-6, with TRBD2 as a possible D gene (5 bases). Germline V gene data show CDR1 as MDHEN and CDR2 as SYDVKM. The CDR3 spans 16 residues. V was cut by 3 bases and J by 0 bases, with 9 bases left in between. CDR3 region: CASSFGESSGANVLTF. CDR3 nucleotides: TGTGCCAGCAGTTTTGGGGAGAGCTCTGGGGCCAACGTCCTGACTTTC.

The CDR3 loop is CASSTSWGEETQYF. CDR3 bases: TGTGCCAGTAGTACGAGTTGGGGGGAAGAGACCCAGTACTTC. The V and J genes are TRBV19 and TRBJ2-5, with D perhaps TRBD2 (6 bases). The CDR3 totals 14 residues. CDR1 and CDR2 (germline): LNHDA, SQIVND (reference sequence). V lost 4 bases, J lost 3 bases, and 12 bases lay in between.